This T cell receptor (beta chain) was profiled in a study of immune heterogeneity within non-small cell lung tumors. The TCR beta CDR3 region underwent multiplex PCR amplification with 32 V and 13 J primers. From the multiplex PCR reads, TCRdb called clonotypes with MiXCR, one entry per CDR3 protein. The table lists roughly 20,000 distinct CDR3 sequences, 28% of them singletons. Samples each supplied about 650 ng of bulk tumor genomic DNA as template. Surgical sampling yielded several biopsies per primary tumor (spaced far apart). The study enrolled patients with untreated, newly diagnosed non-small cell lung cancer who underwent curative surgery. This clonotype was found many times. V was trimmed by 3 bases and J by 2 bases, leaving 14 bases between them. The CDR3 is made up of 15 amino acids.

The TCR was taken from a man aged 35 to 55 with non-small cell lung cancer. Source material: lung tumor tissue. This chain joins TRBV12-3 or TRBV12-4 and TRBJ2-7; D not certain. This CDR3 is CASSFYGGQAYEQYF. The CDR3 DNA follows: TGTGCCAGCAGTTTTTACGGCGGTCAGGCCTACGAGCAGTACTTC.